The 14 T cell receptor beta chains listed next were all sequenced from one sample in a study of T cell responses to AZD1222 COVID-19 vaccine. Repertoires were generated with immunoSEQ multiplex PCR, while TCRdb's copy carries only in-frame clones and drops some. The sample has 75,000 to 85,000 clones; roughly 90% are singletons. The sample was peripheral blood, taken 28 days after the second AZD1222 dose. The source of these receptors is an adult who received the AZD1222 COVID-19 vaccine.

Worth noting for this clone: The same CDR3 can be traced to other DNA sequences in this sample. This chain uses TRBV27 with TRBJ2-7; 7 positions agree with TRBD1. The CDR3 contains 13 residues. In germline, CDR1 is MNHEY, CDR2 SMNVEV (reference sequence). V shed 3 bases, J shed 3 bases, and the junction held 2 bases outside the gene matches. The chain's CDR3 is CASSLNRGYEQYF. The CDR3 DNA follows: TGTGCCAGCAGTTTGAACAGGGGCTACGAGCAGTACTTC.

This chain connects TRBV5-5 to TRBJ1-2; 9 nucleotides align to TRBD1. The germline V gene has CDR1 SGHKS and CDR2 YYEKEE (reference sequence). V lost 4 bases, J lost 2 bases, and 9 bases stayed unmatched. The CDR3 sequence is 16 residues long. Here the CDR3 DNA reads TGTGCCAGCAGCCCCCCACGGACAGGGGCAAACTATGGCTACACCTTC. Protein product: CASSPPRTGANYGYTF.

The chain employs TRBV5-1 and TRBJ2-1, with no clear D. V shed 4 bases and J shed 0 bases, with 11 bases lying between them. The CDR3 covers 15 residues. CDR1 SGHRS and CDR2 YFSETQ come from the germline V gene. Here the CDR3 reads CASSLTQGSYNEQFF. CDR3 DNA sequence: TGCGCCAGCAGCCTAACACAAGGCTCCTACAATGAGCAGTTCTTC.

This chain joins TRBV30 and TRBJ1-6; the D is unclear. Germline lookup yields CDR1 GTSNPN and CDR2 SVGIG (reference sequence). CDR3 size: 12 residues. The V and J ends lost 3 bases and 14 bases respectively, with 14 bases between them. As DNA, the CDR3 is TGTGCCTGGAGCCCCTCGGTTTGGGCCCTCCACTTT. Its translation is CAWSPSVWALHF.

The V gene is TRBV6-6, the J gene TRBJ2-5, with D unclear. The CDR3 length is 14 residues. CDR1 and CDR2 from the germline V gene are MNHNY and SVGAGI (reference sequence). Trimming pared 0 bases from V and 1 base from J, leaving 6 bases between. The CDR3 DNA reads TGTGCCAGCAGTTACTCTGCCGCCCAAGAGACCCAGTACTTC. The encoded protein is CASSYSAAQETQYF.

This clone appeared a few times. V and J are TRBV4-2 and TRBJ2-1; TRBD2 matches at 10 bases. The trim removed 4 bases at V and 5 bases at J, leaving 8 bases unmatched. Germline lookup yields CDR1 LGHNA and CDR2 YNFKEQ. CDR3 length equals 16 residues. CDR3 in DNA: TGTGCCAGCAGCCGACGAGCGGGGGGGCAAGACAATGAGCAGTTCTTC. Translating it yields CASSRRAGGQDNEQFF.

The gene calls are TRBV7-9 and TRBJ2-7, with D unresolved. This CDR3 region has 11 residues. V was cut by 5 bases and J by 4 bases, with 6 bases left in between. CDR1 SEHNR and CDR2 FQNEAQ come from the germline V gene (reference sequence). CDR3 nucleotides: TGTGCCAGCAGCCCCCGGTACGAGCAGTACTTC. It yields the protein CASSPRYEQYF.

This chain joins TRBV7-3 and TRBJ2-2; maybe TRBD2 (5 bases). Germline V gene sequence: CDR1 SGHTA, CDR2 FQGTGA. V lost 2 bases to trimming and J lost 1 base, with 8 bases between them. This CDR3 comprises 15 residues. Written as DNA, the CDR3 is TGTGCCAGCAGCTTAGCGGGCGGGAACACCGGGGAGCTGTTTTTT. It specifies CASSLAGGNTGELFF.

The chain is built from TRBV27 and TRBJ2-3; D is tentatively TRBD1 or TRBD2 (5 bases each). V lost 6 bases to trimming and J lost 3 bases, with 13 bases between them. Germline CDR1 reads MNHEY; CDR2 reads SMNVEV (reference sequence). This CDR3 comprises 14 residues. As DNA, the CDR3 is TGTGCCAGCAGGGTGGGACCCACAACAGATACGCAGTATTTT. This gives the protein CASRVGPTTDTQYF.

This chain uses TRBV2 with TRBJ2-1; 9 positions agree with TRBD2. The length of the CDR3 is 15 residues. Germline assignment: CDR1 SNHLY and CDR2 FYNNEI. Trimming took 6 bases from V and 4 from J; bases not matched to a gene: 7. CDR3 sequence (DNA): TGTGCCAGCAGCCCCCAGCGGGGGGCATACAATGAGCAGTTCTTC. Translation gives CASSPQRGAYNEQFF.

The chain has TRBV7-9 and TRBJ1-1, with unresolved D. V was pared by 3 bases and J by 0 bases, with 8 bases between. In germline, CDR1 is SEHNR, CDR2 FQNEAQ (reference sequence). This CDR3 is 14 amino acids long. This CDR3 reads CASSFRPLNTEAFF. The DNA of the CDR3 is TGTGCCAGCAGCTTCCGCCCCTTGAACACTGAAGCTTTCTTT.

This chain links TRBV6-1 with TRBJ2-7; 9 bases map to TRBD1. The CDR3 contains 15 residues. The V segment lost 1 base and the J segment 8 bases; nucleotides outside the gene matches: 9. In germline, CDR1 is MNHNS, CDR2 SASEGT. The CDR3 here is CASSEGTGVPRQQYF. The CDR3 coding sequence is TGTGCCAGCAGTGAAGGGACAGGGGTCCCCCGGCAGCAGTACTTC.

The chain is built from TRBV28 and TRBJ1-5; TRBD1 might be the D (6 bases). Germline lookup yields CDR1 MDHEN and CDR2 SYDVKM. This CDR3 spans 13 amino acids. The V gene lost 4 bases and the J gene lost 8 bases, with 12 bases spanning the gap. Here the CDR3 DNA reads TGTGCCAGCAGTTCCTACAGGGTTGAGCCCCAGCATTTT. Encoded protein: CASSSYRVEPQHF. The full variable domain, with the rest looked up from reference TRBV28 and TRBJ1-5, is DVKVTQSSRYLVKRTGEKVFLECVQDMDHENMFWYRQDPGLGLRLIYFSYDVKMKEKGDIPEGYSVSREKKERFSLILESASTNQTSMYLCASSSYRVEPQHFGDGTRLSIL.

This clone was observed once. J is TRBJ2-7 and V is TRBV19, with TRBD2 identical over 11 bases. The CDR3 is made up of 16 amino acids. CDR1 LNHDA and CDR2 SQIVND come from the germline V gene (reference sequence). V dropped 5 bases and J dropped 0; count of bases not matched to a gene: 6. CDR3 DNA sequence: TGTGCCAGTAGTCCTCTAGCGGGGGGCACCTCCTACGAGCAGTACTTC. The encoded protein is CASSPLAGGTSYEQYF.